The 6 T cell receptor beta chains presented below share a single source sample, sequenced in a study of CD8 T cells in Susac syndrome. Random-hexamer reverse transcription was applied to about 0.45 to 1 ug RNA. TCRdb recomputed calls from the immunoSEQ multiplex PCR reads with MiXCR, one row per CDR3 protein. The sample yields approximately 300,000 distinct CDR3 sequences, over 75% seen once. Sequencing was performed on CD8+ T cells from PBMCs. All receptors come from a human donor with multiple sclerosis.

V is TRBV29-1 and J is TRBJ1-2, with 12 positions matching TRBD1. Unmatched junction bases numbered 7, after V lost 8 bases and J lost 3 bases. This CDR3 spans 14 amino acids. Germline CDR1 reads SQVTM; CDR2 reads ANQGSEA. The CDR3 loop is CSTSGTGGDYGYTF. CDR3 in DNA: TGCAGCACATCCGGGACAGGGGGCGACTATGGCTACACCTTC.

The V call is TRBV28, the J call TRBJ2-3; possible D gene TRBD2, 5 bases. V lost 7 bases, J lost 4 bases, and 15 bases lay in between. In germline, CDR1 is MDHEN, CDR2 SYDVKM. The CDR3 consists of 14 residues. The DNA of the CDR3 is TGTGCCAGCAACTTACTAGTTTCCGCAGATACGCAGTATTTT. This sequence encodes CASNLLVSADTQYF.

This chain joins TRBV27 and TRBJ2-4, with D perhaps matching TRBD2 (5 bases). The germline V gene encodes CDR1 MNHEY and CDR2 SMNVEV (reference sequence). The CDR3 loop spans 13 amino acids. V gave up 7 bases and J gave up 1 base, with 8 bases separating them. This CDR3 reads CASTGLAKNIQYF. The CDR3 DNA sequence: TGTGCCAGCACGGGATTGGCCAAAAACATTCAGTACTTC.

The V and J genes are TRBV12-3 or TRBV12-4 and TRBJ2-5; maybe TRBD1 (6 bases). V shed 6 bases and J shed 3 bases, with 17 bases lying between them. The CDR3 totals 15 residues. This CDR3 is CASSHTGLGEETQYF. CDR3 DNA sequence: TGTGCCAGCAGCCACACAGGGTTGGGGGAAGAGACCCAGTACTTC.

V is TRBV27 and J is TRBJ2-1; D remains unclear. The germline gives CDR1 MNHEY, CDR2 SMNVEV (reference sequence). The CDR3 loop spans 14 amino acids. V was trimmed by 5 bases and J by 4 bases, leaving 12 bases between them. The CDR3 loop is CASSNLEVYNEQFF. For the CDR3, the DNA is TGTGCCAGCAGTAATCTCGAGGTATACAATGAGCAGTTCTTC.

Here the CDR3 reads CASSSTGTGIYGYTF. The CDR3 coding sequence is TGTGCCAGCAGCTCTACCGGGACAGGGATCTATGGCTACACCTTC. The chain recombines TRBV7-9 with TRBJ1-2, with TRBD1 matching 9 bases. CDR1 and CDR2 from the germline V gene are SEHNR and FQNEAQ (reference sequence). The junction had 7 bases not matched to a gene; V was cut back by 4 bases and J by 4 bases. CDR3 size: 15 residues. Combining the CDR3 with reference TRBV7-9 and TRBJ1-2 gives the whole variable domain DTGVSQNPRHKITKRGQNVTFRCDPISEHNRLYWYRQTLGQGPEFLTYFQNEAQLEKSRLLSDRFSAERPKGSFSTLEIQRTEQGDSAMYLCASSSTGTGIYGYTFGSGTRLTVV.